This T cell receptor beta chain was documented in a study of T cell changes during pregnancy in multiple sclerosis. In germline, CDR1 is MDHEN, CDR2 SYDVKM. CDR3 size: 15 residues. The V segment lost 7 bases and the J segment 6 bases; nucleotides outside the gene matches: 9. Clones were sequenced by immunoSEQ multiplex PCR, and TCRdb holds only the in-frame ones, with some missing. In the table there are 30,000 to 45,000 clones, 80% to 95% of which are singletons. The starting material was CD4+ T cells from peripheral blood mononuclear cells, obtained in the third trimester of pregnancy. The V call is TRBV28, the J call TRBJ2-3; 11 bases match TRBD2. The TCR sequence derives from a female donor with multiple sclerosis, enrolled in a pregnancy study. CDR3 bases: TGTGCCAGCATAGGTTCTAGCGGGAGGTACGATACGCAGTATTTT. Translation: CASIGSSGRYDTQYF.